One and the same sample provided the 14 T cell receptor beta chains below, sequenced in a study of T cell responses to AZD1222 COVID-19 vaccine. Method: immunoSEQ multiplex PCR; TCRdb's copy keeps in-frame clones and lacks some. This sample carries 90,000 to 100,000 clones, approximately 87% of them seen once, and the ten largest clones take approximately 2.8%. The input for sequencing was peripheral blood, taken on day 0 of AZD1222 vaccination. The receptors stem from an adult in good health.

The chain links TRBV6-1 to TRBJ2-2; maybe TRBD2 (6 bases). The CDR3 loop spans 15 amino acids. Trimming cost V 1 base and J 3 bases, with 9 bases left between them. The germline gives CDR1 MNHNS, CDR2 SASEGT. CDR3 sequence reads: CASSEGTSYTGELFF. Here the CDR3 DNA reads TGTGCCAGCAGTGAAGGAACTAGCTACACCGGGGAGCTGTTTTTT.

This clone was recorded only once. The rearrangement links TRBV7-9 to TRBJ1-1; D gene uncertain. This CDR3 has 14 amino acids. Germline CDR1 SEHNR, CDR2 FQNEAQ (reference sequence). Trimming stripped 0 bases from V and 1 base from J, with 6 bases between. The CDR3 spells CASSLAQPNTEAFF. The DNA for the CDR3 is TGTGCCAGCAGCTTAGCTCAGCCGAACACTGAAGCTTTCTTT.

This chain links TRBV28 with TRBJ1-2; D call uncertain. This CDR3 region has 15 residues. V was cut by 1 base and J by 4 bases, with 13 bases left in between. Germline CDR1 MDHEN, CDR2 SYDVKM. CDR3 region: CASSLSDQRAYGYTF. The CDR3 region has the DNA TGTGCCAGCAGTTTATCGGACCAGAGAGCCTATGGCTACACCTTC.

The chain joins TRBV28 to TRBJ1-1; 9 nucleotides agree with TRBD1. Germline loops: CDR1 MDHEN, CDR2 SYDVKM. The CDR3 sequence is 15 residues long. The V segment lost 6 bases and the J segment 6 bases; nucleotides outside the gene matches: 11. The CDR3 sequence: CASSHPGQGVAEAFF. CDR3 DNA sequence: TGTGCCAGCAGCCATCCGGGACAGGGCGTCGCTGAAGCTTTCTTT. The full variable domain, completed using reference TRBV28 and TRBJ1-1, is DVKVTQSSRYLVKRTGEKVFLECVQDMDHENMFWYRQDPGLGLRLIYFSYDVKMKEKGDIPEGYSVSREKKERFSLILESASTNQTSMYLCASSHPGQGVAEAFFGQGTRLTVV.

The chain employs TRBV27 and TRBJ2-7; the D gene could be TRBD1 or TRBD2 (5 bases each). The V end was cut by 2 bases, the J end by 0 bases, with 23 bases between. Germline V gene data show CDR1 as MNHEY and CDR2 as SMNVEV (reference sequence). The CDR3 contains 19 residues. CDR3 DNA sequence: TGTGCCAGCAGTTTAAAAGGGGTATCCGTTCGGGAAAGCTCCTACGAGCAGTACTTC. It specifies CASSLKGVSVRESSYEQYF.

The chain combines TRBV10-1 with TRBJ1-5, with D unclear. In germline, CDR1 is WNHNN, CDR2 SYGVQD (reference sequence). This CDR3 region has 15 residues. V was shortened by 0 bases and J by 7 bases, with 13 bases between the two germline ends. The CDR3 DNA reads TGCGCCAGCAGTGAGTCACCAAGGGCCCCCCAGCCCCAGCATTTT. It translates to CASSESPRAPQPQHF.

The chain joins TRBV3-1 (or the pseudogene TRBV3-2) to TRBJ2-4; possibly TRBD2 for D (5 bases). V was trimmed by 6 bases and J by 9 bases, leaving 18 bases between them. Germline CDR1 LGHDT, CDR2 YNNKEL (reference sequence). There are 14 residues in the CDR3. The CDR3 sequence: CASSRAGEVAIQYF. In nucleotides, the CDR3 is TGTGCCAGCAGTCGGGCGGGCGAAGTAGCCATTCAGTACTTC.

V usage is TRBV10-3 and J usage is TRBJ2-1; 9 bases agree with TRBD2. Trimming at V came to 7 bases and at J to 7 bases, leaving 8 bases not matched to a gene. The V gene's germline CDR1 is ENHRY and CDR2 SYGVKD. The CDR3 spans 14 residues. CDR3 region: CAINGAGGGNEQFF. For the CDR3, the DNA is TGTGCCATCAACGGAGCGGGAGGTGGAAATGAGCAGTTCTTC.

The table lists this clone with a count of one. CDR3 coding DNA: TGCGCCAGCAGCTTGGTAGGGGGCTTAACTAATGAAAAACTGTTTTTT. As protein: CASSLVGGLTNEKLFF. The chain couples TRBV5-1 to TRBJ1-4; 7 nucleotides agree with TRBD1. Germline lookup yields CDR1 SGHRS and CDR2 YFSETQ. V lost 0 bases to trimming and J lost 1 base; unmatched junction nucleotides: 3. The CDR3 has 16 residues.

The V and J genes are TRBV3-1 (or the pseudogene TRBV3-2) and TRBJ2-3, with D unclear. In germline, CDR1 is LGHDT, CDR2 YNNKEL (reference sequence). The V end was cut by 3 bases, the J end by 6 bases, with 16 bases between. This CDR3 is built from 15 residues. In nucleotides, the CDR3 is TGTGCCAGCAGCCACCAAGCAAACGGCGTGGATACGCAGTATTTT. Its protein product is CASSHQANGVDTQYF.

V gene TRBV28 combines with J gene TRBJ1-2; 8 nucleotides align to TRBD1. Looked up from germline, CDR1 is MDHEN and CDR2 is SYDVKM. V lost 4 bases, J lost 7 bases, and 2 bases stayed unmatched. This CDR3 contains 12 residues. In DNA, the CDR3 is TGTGCCAGCAGTTGGGACAGGCTTGGCTACACCTTC. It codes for CASSWDRLGYTF.

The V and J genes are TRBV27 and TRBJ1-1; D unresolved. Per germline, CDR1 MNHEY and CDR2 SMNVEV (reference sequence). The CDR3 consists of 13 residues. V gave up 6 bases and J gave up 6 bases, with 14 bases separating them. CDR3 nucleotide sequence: TGTGCCAGCAGGCTCACGAATTCGGCTGAAGCTTTCTTT. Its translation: CASRLTNSAEAFF.

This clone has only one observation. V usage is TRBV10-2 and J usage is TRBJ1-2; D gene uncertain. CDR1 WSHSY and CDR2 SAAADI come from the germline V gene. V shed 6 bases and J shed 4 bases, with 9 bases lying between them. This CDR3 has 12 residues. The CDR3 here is CASREGSYGYTF. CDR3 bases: TGCGCCAGCAGGGAGGGCAGCTATGGCTACACCTTC.

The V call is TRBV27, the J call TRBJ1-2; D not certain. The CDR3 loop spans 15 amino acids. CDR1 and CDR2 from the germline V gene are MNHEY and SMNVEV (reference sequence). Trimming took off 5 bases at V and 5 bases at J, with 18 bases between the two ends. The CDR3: CASSPVLSSTYGYTF. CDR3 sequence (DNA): TGTGCCAGCAGTCCGGTGTTAAGCTCGACGTATGGCTACACCTTC.